The clone carrying this T cell receptor (beta chain) has only a few counts. The entry originates in a study of blood T cell repertoires in COVID-19. Across the whole study: Both acute and convalescent COVID-19 samples were obtained from the United States, Italy and Spain. PBMCs, B-cell-depleted T cells, or T cells were the source of the cDNA or gDNA that made up the material.

V lost 0 bases to trimming and J lost 3 bases, with 13 bases between them. The CDR3 is made up of 16 amino acids. Germline V CDR1 and CDR2: SGHDT, YYEEEE. Under the authors' procedure: How many nucleated cells were present was estimated from reference gene primer amplification. Assay: immunoSEQ multiplex PCR; the TCRdb copy retains only in-frame clones and omits some. For V, J and clone size, that table is used; D and trimming come from the DNA. The table shows some 110,000 clones, with 70% to 85% occurring only once. This sequence was found in a man aged 50 or older with acute or convalescent COVID-19. This rearrangement joins TRBV5-6 to TRBJ1-5; D is possibly TRBD1 (5 bases). Sequencing input: peripheral blood. CDR3 in DNA: TGTGCCAGCAGCTTGGAGCGGGGGGGGAACAATCAGCCCCAGCATTTT. It translates to CASSLERGGNNQPQHF. Filled out from reference TRBV5-6 and TRBJ1-5, the complete variable domain reads DAGVTQSPTHLIKTRGQQVTLRCSPKSGHDTVSWYQQALGQGPQFIFQYYEEEERQRGNFPDRFSGHQFPNYSSELNVNALLLGDSALYLCASSLERGGNNQPQHFGDGTRLSIL.